The T cell receptor beta chain under discussion was sequenced for a study of T cell repertoires in cytomegalovirus infection. Study-wide background: CMV epitopes that were recently identified and HLA-C-restricted were used alongside well-studied HLA-B-restricted ones. Both CMV infection and a matching HLA type were indicated by public TCR beta signatures. Findings of the study overall: Carriage of CMV together with the relevant HLA was identifiable through cumulative public TCR beta family frequency. The response measured ex vivo was dominated by TCR beta clonotypes (HLA-C-restricted and CMV-specific).

In regard to this clonotype: The antigen is unknown.

Germline lookup yields CDR1 MNHEY and CDR2 SVGEGT. With 1 base removed from V and 6 bases from J, the gap between germline ends came to 12 bases. The CDR3 covers 14 residues. In TCRdb, the reads were re-called with MiXCR into one record per CDR3 protein. Seen here are about half a million distinct CDR3 sequences, around a third observed once, and the top ten hold 15% to 20%. The source was cultured PBMCs, collected from culture after CMV antigen stimulation. The sequence came from a human donor in good health (CMV status not recorded). Some clones in this sample may be carry-over from other donors' samples. The chain employs TRBV6-2 or TRBV6-3 and TRBJ1-1; D is undetermined. CDR3: CASSYWSVRPEAFF. CDR3 DNA sequence: TGTGCCAGCAGTTACTGGAGTGTCCGGCCTGAAGCTTTCTTT.